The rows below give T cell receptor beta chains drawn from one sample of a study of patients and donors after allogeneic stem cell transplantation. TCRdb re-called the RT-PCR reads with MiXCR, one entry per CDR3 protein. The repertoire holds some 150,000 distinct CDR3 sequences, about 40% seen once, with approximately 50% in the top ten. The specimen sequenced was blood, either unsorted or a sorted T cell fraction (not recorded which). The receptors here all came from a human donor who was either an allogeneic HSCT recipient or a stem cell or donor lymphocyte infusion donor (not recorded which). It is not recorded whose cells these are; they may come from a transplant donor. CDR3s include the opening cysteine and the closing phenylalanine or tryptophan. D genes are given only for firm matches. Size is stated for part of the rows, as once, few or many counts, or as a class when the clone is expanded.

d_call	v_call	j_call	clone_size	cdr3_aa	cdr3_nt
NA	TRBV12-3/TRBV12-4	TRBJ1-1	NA	CASRSPWANTEAFF	TGTGCCAGCAGATCCCCCTGGGCGAACACTGAAGCTTTCTTT
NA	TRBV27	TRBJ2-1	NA	CASSAGPEQFF	TGTGCCAGCAGCGCCGGGCCTGAGCAGTTCTTC
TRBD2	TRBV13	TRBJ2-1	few	CASSQSGGASNEQFF	TGTGCCAGCAGCCAGAGCGGGGGGGCCAGCAATGAGCAGTTCTTC
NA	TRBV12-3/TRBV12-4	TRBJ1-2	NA	CASSWSGGYTF	TGTGCCAGCAGTTGGAGTGGTGGCTACACCTTC
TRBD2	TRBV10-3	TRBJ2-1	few	CAITGTSGEKYEQFF	TGTGCCATCACCGGGACTAGCGGGGAGAAGTATGAGCAGTTCTTC
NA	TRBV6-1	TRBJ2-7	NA	CASSEKGGGPYEQYF	TGTGCCAGCAGTGAAAAGGGTGGAGGCCCCTACGAGCAGTACTTC
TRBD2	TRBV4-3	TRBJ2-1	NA	CASSQDPFYTSGYNEQFF	TGCGCCAGCAGCCAAGACCCGTTTTACACTAGCGGATACAATGAGCAGTTCTTC
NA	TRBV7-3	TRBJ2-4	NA	CASSFVSGPQYF	TGTGCCAGCAGCTTTGTTAGCGGTCCCCAGTACTTC
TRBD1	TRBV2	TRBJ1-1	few	CASLGQGDLNTEAFF	TGTGCCAGCTTAGGACAGGGAGACCTTAACACTGAAGCTTTCTTT
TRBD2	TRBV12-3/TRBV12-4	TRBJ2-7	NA	CASSLGSYAGRHEQYF	TGTGCCAGCAGTTTAGGCAGCTACGCCGGGAGGCACGAGCAGTACTTC
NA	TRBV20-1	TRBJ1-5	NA	CSARKPKSNQPQHF	TGCAGTGCCCGAAAGCCGAAGAGCAATCAGCCCCAGCATTTT
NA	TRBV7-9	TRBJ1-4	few	CASSLWQSPNEKLFF	TGTGCCAGCAGCTTATGGCAGTCACCTAATGAAAAACTGTTTTTT
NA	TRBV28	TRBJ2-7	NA	CASSSGAPSYEQYF	TGTGCCAGCAGTTCCGGCGCCCCATCCTACGAGCAGTACTTC
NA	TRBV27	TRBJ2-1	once	CASSLLGGHPYNEQFF	TGTGCCAGCAGTTTACTGGGGGGGCACCCCTACAATGAGCAGTTCTTC
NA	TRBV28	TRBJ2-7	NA	CASSFRNSPFLYEQYF	TGTGCCAGCAGTTTTCGGAACAGCCCTTTCCTCTACGAGCAGTACTTC
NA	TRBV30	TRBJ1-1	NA	CAWSVIPMPLHEAFF	TGTGCCTGGAGTGTAATCCCAATGCCCCTTCATGAAGCTTTCTTT
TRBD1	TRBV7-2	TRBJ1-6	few	CASSLVVTGGYNSPLHF	TGTGCCAGCAGCTTAGTAGTGACAGGGGGTTATAATTCACCCCTCCACTTT
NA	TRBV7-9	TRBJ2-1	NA	CASSSRDEQFF	TGTGCCAGCAGCTCGCGGGATGAGCAGTTCTTC
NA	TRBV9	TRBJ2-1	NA	CASSDIGSDNEQFF	TGTGCCAGCAGCGATATAGGGAGCGACAATGAGCAGTTCTTC
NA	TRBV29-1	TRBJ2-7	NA	CSVAKRLSSYEQYF	TGCAGCGTTGCGAAGCGTTTGAGCTCCTACGAGCAGTACTTC
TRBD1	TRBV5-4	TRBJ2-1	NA	CASRPDRGTYNEQFF	TGTGCCAGCAGACCGGACAGGGGGACCTACAATGAGCAGTTCTTC
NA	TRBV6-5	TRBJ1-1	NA	CASSYSKGNTEAFF	TGTGCCAGCAGTTACTCGAAGGGGAACACTGAAGCTTTCTTT
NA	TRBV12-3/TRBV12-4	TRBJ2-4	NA	CASEDRRNIQYF	TGTGCCAGCGAAGACAGGAGGAACATTCAGTACTTC